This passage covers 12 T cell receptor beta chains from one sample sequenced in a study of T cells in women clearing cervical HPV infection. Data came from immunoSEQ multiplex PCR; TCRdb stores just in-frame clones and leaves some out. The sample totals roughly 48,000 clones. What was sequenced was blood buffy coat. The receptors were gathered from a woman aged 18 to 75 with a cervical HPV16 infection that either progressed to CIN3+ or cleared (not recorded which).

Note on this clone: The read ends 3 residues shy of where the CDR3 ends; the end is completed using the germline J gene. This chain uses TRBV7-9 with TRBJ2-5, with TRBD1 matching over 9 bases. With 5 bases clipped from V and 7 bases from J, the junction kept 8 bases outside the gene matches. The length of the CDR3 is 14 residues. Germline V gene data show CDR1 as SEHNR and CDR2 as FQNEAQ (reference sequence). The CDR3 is CASSPTGGGVTQYF. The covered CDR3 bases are TGTGCCAGCAGCCCGACAGGGGGTGGAGTGACC. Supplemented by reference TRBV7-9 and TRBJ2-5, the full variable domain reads DTGVSQNPRHKITKRGQNVTFRCDPISEHNRLYWYRQTLGQGPEFLTYFQNEAQLEKSRLLSDRFSAERPKGSFSTLEIQRTEQGDSAMYLCASSPTGGGVTQYFGPGTRLLVL.

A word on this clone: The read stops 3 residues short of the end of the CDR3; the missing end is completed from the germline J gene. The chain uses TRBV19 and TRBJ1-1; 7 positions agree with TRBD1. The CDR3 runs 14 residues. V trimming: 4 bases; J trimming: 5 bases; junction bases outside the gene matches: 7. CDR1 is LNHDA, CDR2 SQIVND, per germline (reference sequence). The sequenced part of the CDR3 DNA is TGTGCCAGTAGTAAGACAGGGATTCCGACTGAA. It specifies CASSKTGIPTE. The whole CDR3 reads CASSKTGIPTEAFF.

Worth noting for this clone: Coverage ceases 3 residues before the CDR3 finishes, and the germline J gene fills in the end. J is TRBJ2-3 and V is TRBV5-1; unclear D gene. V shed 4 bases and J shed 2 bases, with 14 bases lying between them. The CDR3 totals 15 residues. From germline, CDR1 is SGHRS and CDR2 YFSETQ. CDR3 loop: CASSPDTVYTDTQYF. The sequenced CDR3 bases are TGCGCCAGCAGCCCTGACACGGTCTACACAGATACG. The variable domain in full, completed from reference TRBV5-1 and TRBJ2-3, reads KAGVTQTPRYLIKTRGQQVTLSCSPISGHRSVSWYQQTPGQGLQFLFEYFSETQRNKGNFPGRFSGRQFSNSRSEMNVSTLELGDSALYLCASSPDTVYTDTQYFGPGTRLTVL.

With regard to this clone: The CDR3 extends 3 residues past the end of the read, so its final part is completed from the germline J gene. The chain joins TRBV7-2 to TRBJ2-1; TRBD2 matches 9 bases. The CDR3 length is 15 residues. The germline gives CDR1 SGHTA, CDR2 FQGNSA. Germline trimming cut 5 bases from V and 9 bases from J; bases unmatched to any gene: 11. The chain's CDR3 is CASSRSAGGQSEQFF. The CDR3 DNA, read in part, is TGTGCCAGCAGCCGGTCGGCGGGGGGGCAATCTGAG.

The CDR3 sequence: CASSLGNSPNTYEQYF. Partial CDR3 DNA: TGTGCCAGCAGCTTAGGGAACAGCCCGAACACCTACGAG. The rearrangement joins TRBV7-6 to TRBJ2-7; no firm D call. The read gets to within 3 residues of the CDR3 end, and the germline J gene fills in the rest. This CDR3 is 16 amino acids long. CDR1 and CDR2 (germline): SGHVS, FNYEAQ. Trimming removed 1 base from V and 2 bases from J, with 15 bases in between.

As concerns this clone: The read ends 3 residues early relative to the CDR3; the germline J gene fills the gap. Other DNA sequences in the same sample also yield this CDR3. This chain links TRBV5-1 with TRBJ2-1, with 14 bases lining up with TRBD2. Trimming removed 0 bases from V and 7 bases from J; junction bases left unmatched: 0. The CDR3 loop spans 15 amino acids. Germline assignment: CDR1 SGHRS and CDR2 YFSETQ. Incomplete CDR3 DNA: TGCGCCAGCAGCTTGGGACTAGCGGGGGGGAATGAG. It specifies CASSLGLAGGNE. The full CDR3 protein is CASSLGLAGGNEQFF. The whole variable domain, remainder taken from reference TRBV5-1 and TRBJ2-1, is KAGVTQTPRYLIKTRGQQVTLSCSPISGHRSVSWYQQTPGQGLQFLFEYFSETQRNKGNFPGRFSGRQFSNSRSEMNVSTLELGDSALYLCASSLGLAGGNEQFFGPGTRLTVL.

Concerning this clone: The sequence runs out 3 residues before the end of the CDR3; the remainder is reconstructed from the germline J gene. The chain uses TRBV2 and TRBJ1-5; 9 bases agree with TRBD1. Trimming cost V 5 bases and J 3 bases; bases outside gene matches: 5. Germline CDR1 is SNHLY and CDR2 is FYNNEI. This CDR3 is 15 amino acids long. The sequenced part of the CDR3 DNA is TGTGCCAGCAGTAAAGGGACAGGGTTCAATCAGCCC. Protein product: CASSKGTGFNQP. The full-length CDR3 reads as CASSKGTGFNQPQHF.

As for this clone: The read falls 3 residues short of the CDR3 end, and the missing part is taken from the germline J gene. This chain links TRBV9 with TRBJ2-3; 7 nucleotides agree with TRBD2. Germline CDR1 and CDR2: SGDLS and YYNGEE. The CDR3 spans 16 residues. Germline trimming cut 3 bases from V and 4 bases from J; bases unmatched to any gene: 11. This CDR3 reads CASSERSGGSSDTQYF. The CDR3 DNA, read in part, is TGTGCCAGCAGCGAGAGATCGGGGGGAAGCTCAGATACG.

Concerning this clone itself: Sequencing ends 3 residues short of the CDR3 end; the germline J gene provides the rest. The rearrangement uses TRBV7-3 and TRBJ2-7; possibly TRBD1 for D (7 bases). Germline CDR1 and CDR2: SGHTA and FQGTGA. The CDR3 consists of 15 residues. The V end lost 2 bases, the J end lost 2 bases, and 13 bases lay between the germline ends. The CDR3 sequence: CASSLYQGGTYEQYF. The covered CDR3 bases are TGTGCCAGCAGCTTATACCAGGGGGGCACCTACGAG. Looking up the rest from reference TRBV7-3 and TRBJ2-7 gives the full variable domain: GAGVSQTPSNKVTEKGKYVELRCDPISGHTALYWYRQSLGQGPEFLIYFQGTGAADDSGLPNDRFFAVRPEGSVSTLKIQRTERGDSAVYLCASSLYQGGTYEQYFGPGTRLTVT.

The DNA read from the CDR3 is TGTGCCAGTAGTATAGGACAGGGGGTCGATAGCAATCAGCCC. Its protein is CASSIGQGVDSNQP. The entire CDR3 reads CASSIGQGVDSNQPQHF. The chain joins TRBV19 to TRBJ1-5, with 9 bases matching TRBD1. The observed sequence ends 3 residues before the CDR3 terminus, with the missing tail filled in from the germline J gene. CDR3 length: 17 amino acids. Germline V CDR1 and CDR2: LNHDA, SQIVND (reference sequence). Trimming cost V 1 base and J 0 bases; bases outside gene matches: 4. The full variable domain, its missing parts supplied by reference TRBV19 and TRBJ1-5, is DGGITQSPKYLFRKEGQNVTLSCEQNLNHDAMYWYRQDPGQGLRLIYYSQIVNDFQKGDIAEGYSVSREKKESFPLTVTSAQKNPTAFYLCASSIGQGVDSNQPQHFGDGTRLSIL.

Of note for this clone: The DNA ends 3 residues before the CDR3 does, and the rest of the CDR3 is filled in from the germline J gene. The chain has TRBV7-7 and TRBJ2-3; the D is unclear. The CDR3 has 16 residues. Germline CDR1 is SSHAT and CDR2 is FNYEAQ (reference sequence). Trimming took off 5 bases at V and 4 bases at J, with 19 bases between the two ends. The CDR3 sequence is CASSPLTAATSDTQYF. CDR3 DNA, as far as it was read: TGTGCCAGCAGCCCCTTAACGGCGGCCACCTCAGATACG.

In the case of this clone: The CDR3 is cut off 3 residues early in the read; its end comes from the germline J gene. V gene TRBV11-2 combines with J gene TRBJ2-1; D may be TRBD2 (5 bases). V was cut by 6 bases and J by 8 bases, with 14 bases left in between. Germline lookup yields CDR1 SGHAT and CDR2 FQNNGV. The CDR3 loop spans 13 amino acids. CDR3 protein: CASRRLPPYEQFF. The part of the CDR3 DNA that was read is TGTGCCAGCAGGCGACTACCACCTTATGAG.